The clone carrying this TCR beta chain was seen many times. The data are from a study of blood T cells in healthy people across ages. A second PCR of roughly 7 to 11 cycles used a sample-barcoded 5' primer and a J-beta primer mix. Via MiXCR, TCRdb re-called the 5' RACE reads, giving one row per CDR3 protein. Of just under 900,000 distinct CDR3 sequences listed, more than 25% were seen once; the top ten hold around 15%. V lost 0 bases, J lost 4 bases, and 10 bases stayed unmatched. Germline V gene sequence: CDR1 DFQATT, CDR2 SNEGSKA (reference sequence). This CDR3 comprises 17 residues. The extraction recovered at least 5.5 micrograms of total RNA per sample.

The chain links TRBV20-1 to TRBJ2-1, with 9 bases identical to TRBD2. Sequencing input: blood. This sequence originates from a woman older than 75 in good health. CDR3: CSARDVFGRGGYNEQFF. CDR3 nucleotide sequence: TGCAGTGCTAGAGATGTTTTCGGGCGGGGGGGATACAATGAGCAGTTCTTC.